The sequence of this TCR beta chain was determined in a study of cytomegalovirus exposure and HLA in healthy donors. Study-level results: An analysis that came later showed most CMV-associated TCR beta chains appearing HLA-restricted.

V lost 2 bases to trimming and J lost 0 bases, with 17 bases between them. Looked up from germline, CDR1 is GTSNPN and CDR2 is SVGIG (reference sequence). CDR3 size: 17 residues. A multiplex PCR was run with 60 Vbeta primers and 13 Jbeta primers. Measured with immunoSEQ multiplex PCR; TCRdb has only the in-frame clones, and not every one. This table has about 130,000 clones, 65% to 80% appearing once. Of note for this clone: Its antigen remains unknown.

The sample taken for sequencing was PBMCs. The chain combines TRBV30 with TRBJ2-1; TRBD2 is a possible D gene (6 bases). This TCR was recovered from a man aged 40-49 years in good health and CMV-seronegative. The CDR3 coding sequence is TGTGCCTGGAGTCTAGGCGGACTGCGGGGCTCCTACAATGAGCAGTTCTTC. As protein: CAWSLGGLRGSYNEQFF.